This T cell receptor (beta chain) was identified in a study of T cell repertoires in cytomegalovirus infection. Turning to the study itself: The authors relied on CMV epitopes, both recently identified HLA-C-restricted and well-studied HLA-B-restricted. Indications came from public TCR beta signatures; they pointed to CMV infection and to a matching HLA type. Findings and caveats of the study: It was HLA-C-restricted CMV-specific TCR beta clonotypes that dominated the response ex vivo. CMV carriers with the relevant HLA were identified by cumulative public TCR beta family frequency.

TCRdb re-called the reads with MiXCR, one entry per CDR3 protein. The sample lists roughly 730,000 distinct CDR3 sequences; approximately 33% were seen once. The germline V gene encodes CDR1 SGHVS and CDR2 FQNEAQ. CDR3 length equals 13 residues. With 1 base removed from V and 0 bases from J, the gap between germline ends came to 4 bases. With regard to this clonotype: Its target is not known. One base away lies a much larger clone, so this may be a sequencing read error.

The material was cultured PBMCs, obtained from culture after CMV antigen stimulation. The chain has TRBV7-8 and TRBJ2-7, with D unclear. The clonotype comes from a human donor in good health (CMV status not recorded). Some clones in this sample may be carry-over from other donors' samples. CDR3 sequence reads: CASSLDLSYEQYF. The DNA of the CDR3 is TGTGCCAGCAGCTTAGACCTCTCCTACGAGCAGTACTTC.